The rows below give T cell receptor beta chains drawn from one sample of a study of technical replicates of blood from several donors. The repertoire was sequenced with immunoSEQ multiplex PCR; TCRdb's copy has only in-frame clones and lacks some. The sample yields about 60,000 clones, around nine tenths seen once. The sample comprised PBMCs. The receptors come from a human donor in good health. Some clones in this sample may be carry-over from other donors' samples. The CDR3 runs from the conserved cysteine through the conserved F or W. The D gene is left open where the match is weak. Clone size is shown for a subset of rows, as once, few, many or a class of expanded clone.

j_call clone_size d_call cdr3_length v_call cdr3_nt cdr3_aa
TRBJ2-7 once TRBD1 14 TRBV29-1 TGCAGCGTTGCAGGGACAGGGGGCTCTTACGAGCAGTACTTC CSVAGTGGSYEQYF
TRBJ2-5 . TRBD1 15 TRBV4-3 TGCGCCAGCAGCCCGGACAGGGGCCGACAAGAGACCCAGTACTTC CASSPDRGRQETQYF
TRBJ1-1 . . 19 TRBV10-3 TGTGCCATCAGTGAGTCATACGGAGCATCCCTTAAGGAGAACACTGAAGCTTTCTTT CAISESYGASLKENTEAFF
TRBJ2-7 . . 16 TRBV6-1 TGTGCCAGCAGTGGACCCATACGACGGAGCTCCTACGAGCAGTACTTC CASSGPIRRSSYEQYF
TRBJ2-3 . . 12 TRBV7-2 TGTGCCTTGTGGCCCCGGGCAGATACGCAGTATTTT CALWPRADTQYF
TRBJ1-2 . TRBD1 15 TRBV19 TGTGCCAGTCAGTCGGCCGACAGGGTTGGCGATGGCTACACCTTC CASQSADRVGDGYTF
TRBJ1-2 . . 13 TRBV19 TGTGCCAGTAGTTCGCAGGGAAGCTATGGCTACACCTTC CASSSQGSYGYTF
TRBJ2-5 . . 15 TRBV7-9 TGTGCCAGCAGCTTAGTTGGGGCGGTAGGAGAGACCCAGTACTTC CASSLVGAVGETQYF
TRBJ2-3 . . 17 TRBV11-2 TGTGCCAGCAGCTTTCCGCGGCAGCCTATTAGCACAGATACGCAGTATTTT CASSFPRQPISTDTQYF
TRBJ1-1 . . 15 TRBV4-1 TGCGCCAGCACCCGCCCCGGGGGAGGGGACACTGAAGCTTTCTTT CASTRPGGGDTEAFF
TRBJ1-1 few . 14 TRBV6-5 TGTGCCAGCAGTTACTCGGGGGGGTTCACTGAAGCTTTCTTT CASSYSGGFTEAFF
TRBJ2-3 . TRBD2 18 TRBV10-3 TGTGCCATCAGTGAGGCGGGAATACTAGCGGGAATCGATATGACGCAGTATTTT CAISEAGILAGIDMTQYF
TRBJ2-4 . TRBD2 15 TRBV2 TGTGCCAGCAGTGAATCAGCGGGGACTCGGTACATTCAGTACTTC CASSESAGTRYIQYF
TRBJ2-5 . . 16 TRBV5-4 TGTGCCAGCAGCCCCTTGGGTAGGAGGTACCAAGAGACCCAGTACTTC CASSPLGRRYQETQYF
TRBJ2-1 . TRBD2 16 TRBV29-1 TGCAGCGTTGGGTACATGGGACTAGCGGACGAGGATGAGCAGTTCTTC CSVGYMGLADEDEQFF
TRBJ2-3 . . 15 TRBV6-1 TGTGCCAGCAGTGAAGGGGCTCATGGCACAGATACGCAGTATTTT CASSEGAHGTDTQYF
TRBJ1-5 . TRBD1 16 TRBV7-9 TGTGCCAGCAGCTTATCAGTGGCACAGGGGAATCAGCCCCAGCATTTT CASSLSVAQGNQPQHF
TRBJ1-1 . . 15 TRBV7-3 TGTGCCAGCAGCTCCCCCGGCTCAGGAAACACTGAAGCTTTCTTT CASSSPGSGNTEAFF
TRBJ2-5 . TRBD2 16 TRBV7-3 TGTGCCAGCAGCCGGGGAGGACTAGCGGGGACGGAGACCCAGTACTTC CASSRGGLAGTETQYF
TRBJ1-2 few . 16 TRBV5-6 TGTGCCAGCAGCTTAAACAGCCTCAACGGCATTTATGGCTACACCTTC CASSLNSLNGIYGYTF
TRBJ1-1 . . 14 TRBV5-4 TGTGCCAGCACTCGATCTGGGGGGTTTGCTGAAGCTTTCTTT CASTRSGGFAEAFF
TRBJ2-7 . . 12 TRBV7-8 TGTGCCAGCAGCTTAACTGCCTACGAGCAGTACTTC CASSLTAYEQYF